The 3 T cell receptor beta chains below were found in one sample sequenced in a study of T cells after posttransplantation cyclophosphamide. TCRdb's table, derived via immunoSEQ multiplex PCR, lists solely in-frame clones and lacks some. The data show around 9,900 clones, with over 75% seen just once and under 30% held by the top ten. Methotrexate plus calcineurin inhibitor accompanied controls' myeloablative marrow transplants; sampling was 1 year later. The sequencing here drew on PBMCs, taken after an allogeneic stem cell transplant with a calcineurin inhibitor and methotrexate. The receptor source for this set is a young adult male patient who received an allogeneic stem cell transplant from an unrelated donor, was CMV-positive, and had no GVHD. Some T cells may have originated in the graft donor.

The chain joins TRBV29-1 to TRBJ1-1; 9 bases map to TRBD1. The ends lost 6 bases at V and 2 bases at J; junction bases unmatched: 4. Germline loops: CDR1 SQVTM, CDR2 ANQGSEA. The CDR3 is made up of 13 amino acids. CDR3 sequence reads: CSVVTGGNTEAFF. CDR3 nucleotide sequence: TGCAGCGTGGTTACAGGGGGCAACACTGAAGCTTTCTTT.

The chain uses TRBV4-3 and TRBJ1-5; D might be TRBD1 (5 bases). Germline-derived CDR1 and CDR2 are LGHNA and YSLEER. This CDR3 spans 15 amino acids. V lost 0 bases and J lost 6, with 12 bases in between. The CDR3 sequence is CASSQDWGRIQPQHF. CDR3 coding DNA: TGCGCCAGCAGCCAAGATTGGGGCCGGATTCAGCCCCAGCATTTT.

The chain combines TRBV27 with TRBJ1-6; TRBD1 is a possible D gene (6 bases). Per germline, CDR1 MNHEY and CDR2 SMNVEV (reference sequence). V was clipped by 2 bases and J by 6 bases, with 11 bases between them. This CDR3 contains 15 residues. CDR3 nucleotide sequence: TGTGCCAGCAGTTTACGGGGGGCGGGTAATTCACCCCTCCACTTT. Amino acids: CASSLRGAGNSPLHF.